One and the same sample provided the 12 T cell receptor beta chains below, sequenced in a study of beta chain features in type 1 diabetes. Every bit of the isolated RNA underwent reverse transcription, so sequencing read expressed TCRB transcripts. Sequencing used immunoSEQ multiplex PCR; TCRdb keeps in-frame clones, though not all of them. The table lists a few hundred thousand clones, about 20% of them singletons. The material sequenced was naive CD4+ T cells from blood. Receptor source: a woman between 18 and 29 years old in good health.

J is TRBJ2-6 and V is TRBV7-9; weak D call: TRBD1 (6 bases). The CDR3 is 18 residues long. Germline V gene lookup returns CDR1 SEHNR and CDR2 FQNEAQ (reference sequence). Trimming cost V 5 bases and J 0 bases, with 17 bases left between them. CDR3 sequence reads: CASSRRAGAISGANVLTF. CDR3 in DNA: TGTGCCAGCAGCCGGCGGGCAGGGGCAATCTCTGGGGCCAACGTCCTGACTTTC.

The rearrangement joins TRBV7-2 to TRBJ2-5, with a possible D match to TRBD1 (6 bases). The CDR3 is 14 residues long. Trimming stripped 2 bases from V and 2 bases from J, with 9 bases between. Germline CDR1 is SGHTA and CDR2 is FQGNSA. The CDR3 protein is CASSLNRVQETQYF. The CDR3 DNA sequence: TGTGCCAGCAGCTTAAACAGGGTACAAGAGACCCAGTACTTC.

This clone occurred a few times. This chain links TRBV5-1 with TRBJ1-5, with D maybe TRBD1 (6 bases). The CDR3 covers 15 residues. V lost 4 bases, J lost 8 bases, and 19 bases lay in between. Germline assignment: CDR1 SGHRS and CDR2 YFSETQ. The CDR3 coding sequence is TGCGCCAGCAGCCCCGGGGCACAGGGCCAGGAGCCCCAGCATTTT. Protein sequence: CASSPGAQGQEPQHF.

V is TRBV4-1 and J is TRBJ1-1, with D possibly being TRBD1 (6 bases). The germline V and J ends were trimmed by 0 bases and 4 bases, with 9 bases remaining between them. Germline CDR1 and CDR2: MGHRA and YSYEKL. This CDR3 spans 14 amino acids. CDR3 sequence reads: CASSQDGRGTEAFF. DNA for the CDR3: TGCGCCAGCAGCCAAGATGGCAGGGGCACTGAAGCTTTCTTT.

The V call is TRBV4-1, the J call TRBJ2-2, with 9 bases identical to TRBD2. Germline V lookup: CDR1 MGHRA, CDR2 YSYEKL. Trimming cost V 4 bases and J 2 bases; bases outside gene matches: 8. The CDR3 is 17 residues long. CDR3 bases: TGCGCCAGCAGCCGTTTTAGCGGGAGATTTAACACCGGGGAGCTGTTTTTT. Protein: CASSRFSGRFNTGELFF.

The sample holds a few counts of this clone. The rearrangement links TRBV30 to TRBJ2-6, with D hard to call. Trimming pared 5 bases from V and 5 bases from J, leaving 13 bases between. This CDR3 has 14 amino acids. Germline CDR1 reads GTSNPN; CDR2 reads SVGIG (reference sequence). CDR3 protein: CAWREALRANVLTF. As DNA, the CDR3 is TGTGCCTGGCGTGAAGCTCTACGGGCCAACGTCCTGACTTTC.

The DNA of the CDR3 is TGTGCCAGCAGCCAAGGGACAGGGAGGAGGGACACTGAAGCTTTCTTT. This gives the protein CASSQGTGRRDTEAFF. The chain is built from TRBV4-2 and TRBJ1-1, with TRBD1 identical over 8 bases. The CDR3 totals 16 residues. Per the germline V gene, CDR1 is LGHNA and CDR2 is YNFKEQ. V was pared by 1 base and J by 3 bases, with 7 bases of the junction left unmatched.

The chain couples TRBV9 to TRBJ1-2; the D gene is possibly TRBD1 (5 bases). CDR1 SGDLS and CDR2 YYNGEE come from the germline V gene. Trimming cost V 8 bases and J 4 bases, with 15 bases left between them. This CDR3 is built from 13 residues. The DNA for the CDR3 is TGTGCCAGTAGCCTTAGCCAGGGCTATGGCTACACCTTC. It specifies CASSLSQGYGYTF.

This chain connects TRBV19 to TRBJ1-4; 8 bases are a match to TRBD1. Per the germline V gene, CDR1 is LNHDA and CDR2 is SQIVND (reference sequence). Trimming at V came to 5 bases and at J to 4 bases, leaving 6 bases not matched to a gene. The CDR3 has 15 amino acids. DNA of the CDR3: TGTGCCAGTAGTCGCCAGGGGGCAGTTAATGAAAAACTGTTTTTT. This translates into CASSRQGAVNEKLFF.

The chain carries TRBV18 and TRBJ2-2, with D unresolved. The CDR3 loop spans 14 amino acids. Germline CDR1 and CDR2: KGHSH and LQKENI. The ends were cut back, 5 bases at V and 0 bases at J, with 7 bases in the middle. The CDR3 loop reads CASSLQANTGELFF. The CDR3 DNA reads TGTGCCAGCTCATTACAAGCGAACACCGGGGAGCTGTTTTTT. The variable domain in full, with the rest retrieved from reference TRBV18 and TRBJ2-2, is NAGVMQNPRHLVRRRGQEARLRCSPMKGHSHVYWYRQLPEEGLKFMVYLQKENIIDESGMPKERFSAEFPKEGPSILRIQQVVRGDSAAYFCASSLQANTGELFFGEGSRLTVL.

The chain couples TRBV7-2 to TRBJ1-2; maybe TRBD1 (5 bases). This CDR3 spans 14 amino acids. V was cut by 1 base and J by 5 bases, with 11 bases left in between. Germline assignment: CDR1 SGHTA and CDR2 FQGNSA. The CDR3 nucleotides are TGTGCCAGCAGCTTAGTGGGGCAGGAATATGGCTACACCTTC. Translating gives CASSLVGQEYGYTF.

The V and J genes are TRBV6-6 and TRBJ1-1; D gene uncertain. There are 15 residues in the CDR3. V lost 0 bases to trimming and J lost 4 bases, with 12 bases between them. In germline, CDR1 is MNHNY, CDR2 SVGAGI (reference sequence). CDR3 in amino acids: CASSYSRQSSTEAFF. The CDR3 DNA follows: TGTGCCAGCAGTTACTCGAGACAATCAAGCACTGAAGCTTTCTTT.